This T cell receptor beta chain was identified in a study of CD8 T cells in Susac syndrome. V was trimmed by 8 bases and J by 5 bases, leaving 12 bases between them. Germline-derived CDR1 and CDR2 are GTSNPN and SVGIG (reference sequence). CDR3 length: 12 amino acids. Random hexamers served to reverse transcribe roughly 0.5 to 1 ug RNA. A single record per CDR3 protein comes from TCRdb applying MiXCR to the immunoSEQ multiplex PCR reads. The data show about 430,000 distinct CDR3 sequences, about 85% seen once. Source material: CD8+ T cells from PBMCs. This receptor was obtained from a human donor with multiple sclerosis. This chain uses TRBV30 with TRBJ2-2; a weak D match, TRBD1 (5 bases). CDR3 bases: TGTGCCGAAGACAGTGAAACCGGGGAGCTGTTTTTT. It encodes CAEDSETGELFF.